This T cell receptor (beta chain) stems from a study of T-cell reconstitution after alpha-beta-depleted transplantation in children. Points from the study as a whole: By about two months after transplant, alpha-beta T cells reportedly arose from several hundred graft clones that had expanded. Certain patients had high TCRbeta diversity at day 60, and it came from recipient T cells and thymic progenitors that survived. A year had passed since transplant, and T-cell counts and diversity by then came mostly from newly produced T cells.

Preparing the TCRbeta library involved the use of unique molecular identifiers. TCRdb redid the calling of the PCR reads with MiXCR, one entry per CDR3 protein. The sample lists a few hundred thousand distinct CDR3 sequences, around 46% occurring once. A word on this clonotype: No antigen is known for it.

The origin of this receptor is a girl aged 2-10 years with aplastic anemia, due to receive a stem cell transplant. The material sequenced was PBMCs, taken before TCRalphabeta/CD19-depleted stem cell transplant.

The CDR3 reads CASSEDRGSSYEQYF. The CDR3 nucleotides read TGTGCCAGCTCGGAAGACAGGGGGTCCTCCTACGAGCAGTACTTC. This sequence joins TRBV18 and TRBJ2-7; 9 nucleotides agree with TRBD1. V trimming: 6 bases; J trimming: 0 bases; junction bases outside the gene matches: 6. Germline CDR1 is KGHSH and CDR2 is LQKENI. The CDR3 sequence is 15 residues long. Filled out from reference TRBV18 and TRBJ2-7, the complete variable domain reads NAGVMQNPRHLVRRRGQEARLRCSPMKGHSHVYWYRQLPEEGLKFMVYLQKENIIDESGMPKERFSAEFPKEGPSILRIQQVVRGDSAAYFCASSEDRGSSYEQYFGPGTRLTVT.